The count of the clone carrying this T cell receptor (beta chain) is one. Antigen unknown. The data were taken from a study of Ad26.COV2.S vaccination and SARS-CoV-2 variants. The CDR3 extends over 14 amino acids. Germline V gene data show CDR1 as LGHDT and CDR2 as YNNKEL (reference sequence). Trimming took 3 bases from V and 4 from J, leaving 12 bases between them. Study results and limitations: Ad26.COV2.S recipients had broader spike-specific TCRs (P = 0.0014). Vaccinated and placebo-treated recipients had similar non-spike TCR breadth. TCR breadth and depth estimates may have understated total T cell responses.

TCRdb keeps only in-frame clones here, not all; method: immunoSEQ multiplex PCR. The table lists about 350,000 clones, about 91% of them singletons. V usage is TRBV3-1 (or the pseudogene TRBV3-2) and J usage is TRBJ1-2; D unresolved. The TCR sequence derives from a human donor who had recovered from COVID-19. Sequences were derived from peripheral blood, sampled after recovery from COVID-19. The CDR3 region is CASSQFAASYGYTF. CDR3 DNA sequence: TGTGCCAGCAGCCAGTTCGCAGCCTCCTATGGCTACACCTTC.